Given below is one TCR beta chain in context. TCRdb reanalysed the 5' RACE reads using MiXCR and keeps one entry per CDR3 protein. In the table there are more than 90,000 distinct CDR3 sequences, approximately 11% of which are singletons. There are 13 residues in the CDR3. Germline assignment: CDR1 SQVTM and CDR2 ANQGSEA. V was pared by 6 bases and J by 3 bases, with 14 bases between. The record originates from a study of early T cells in non-severe SARS-CoV-2 infection. Sequences were obtained from whole blood. The chain is built from TRBV29-1 and TRBJ1-2; TRBD1 is a possible D gene (5 bases). The receptor's source is an adult who was a healthcare worker with PCR-confirmed SARS-CoV-2 infection or an uninfected control (not recorded which). This chain's CDR3 is CSVVGRADYGYTF. In DNA, the CDR3 is TGCAGCGTCGTGGGCAGGGCGGACTATGGCTACACCTTC.